Shown below are 4 T cell receptor beta chains from a single sample sequenced in a study of CD8 T cells in Susac syndrome. Reverse transcription of about 0.45 to 1 ug RNA was performed with random hexamers. TCRdb redid the calling of the immunoSEQ multiplex PCR reads with MiXCR, one entry per CDR3 protein. The sample carries some 120,000 distinct CDR3 sequences, around 94% recorded once. The sequenced sample was CD4+ T cells from PBMCs. Receptors originate from a human donor with multiple sclerosis.

The chain couples TRBV29-1 to TRBJ1-2; 12 nucleotides agree with TRBD1. Germline trimming cut 5 bases from V and 7 bases from J; bases unmatched to any gene: 8. This CDR3 comprises 14 residues. Per germline, CDR1 SQVTM and CDR2 ANQGSEA. CDR3 amino acids: CSVRSGTGGFGYTF. The CDR3 DNA reads TGCAGCGTTCGGTCCGGGACAGGGGGCTTTGGCTACACCTTC.

The chain couples TRBV19 to TRBJ1-2; D unresolved. Germline CDR1 is LNHDA and CDR2 is SQIVND (reference sequence). Trimming pared 7 bases from V and 0 bases from J, leaving 12 bases between. The CDR3 length is 14 residues. The DNA of the CDR3 is TGTGCCAGTAAGGGTCCAGGAGCTAACTATGGCTACACCTTC. Translating gives CASKGPGANYGYTF.

This chain joins TRBV6-2 or TRBV6-3 and TRBJ2-1; D is unresolved. The V end was cut by 2 bases, the J end by 9 bases, with 17 bases between. Germline CDR1 reads MNHEY; CDR2 reads SVGEGT. The CDR3 sequence is 15 residues long. The CDR3 protein is CASSYVGLGDGEQFF. The DNA for the CDR3 is TGTGCCAGCAGTTACGTCGGGCTGGGCGACGGTGAGCAGTTCTTC.

This sequence joins TRBV3-1 and TRBJ2-2; tentative D call: TRBD1 (5 bases). The V gene lost 7 bases and the J gene lost 4 bases, with 10 bases spanning the gap. In germline, CDR1 is LGHDT, CDR2 YNNKEL (reference sequence). This CDR3 has 13 amino acids. Here the CDR3 DNA reads TGTGCCAGCACCCAGGGTATCACCGGGGAGCTGTTTTTT. Residues: CASTQGITGELFF.